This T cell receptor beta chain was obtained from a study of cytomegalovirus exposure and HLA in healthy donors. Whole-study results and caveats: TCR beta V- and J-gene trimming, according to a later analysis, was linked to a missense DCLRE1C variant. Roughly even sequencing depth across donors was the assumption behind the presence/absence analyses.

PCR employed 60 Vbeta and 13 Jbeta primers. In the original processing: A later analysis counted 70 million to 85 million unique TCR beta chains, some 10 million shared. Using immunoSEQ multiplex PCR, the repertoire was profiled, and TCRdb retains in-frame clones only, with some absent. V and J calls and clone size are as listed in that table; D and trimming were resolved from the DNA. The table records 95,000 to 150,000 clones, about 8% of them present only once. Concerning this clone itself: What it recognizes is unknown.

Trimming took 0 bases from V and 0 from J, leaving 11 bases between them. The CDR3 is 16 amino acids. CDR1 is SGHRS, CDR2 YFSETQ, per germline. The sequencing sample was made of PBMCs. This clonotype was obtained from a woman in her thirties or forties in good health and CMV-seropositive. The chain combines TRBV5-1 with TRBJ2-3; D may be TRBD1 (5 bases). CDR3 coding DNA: TGCGCCAGCAGCTTGGATGGACAACCTAGCACAGATACGCAGTATTTT. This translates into CASSLDGQPSTDTQYF.